Listed below are T cell receptor beta chains from one sample, sequenced in a study of blood T cells in healthy people across ages. TCRdb re-derived calls from the 5' RACE reads in MiXCR, one entry per CDR3 protein. This table holds just under 750,000 distinct CDR3 sequences, about 20% found once. The sample comprised blood. The source of these receptors is a man between 70 and 80 years old in good health. The CDR3 runs from the conserved cysteine through the conserved F or W. A D gene is named only where the DNA matches it firmly. The size field is filled for only some rows; it gives once, few, many or a size class.

>TRBV25-1|TRBJ2-3|TRBD1|few
CASSEVRGRSTDTQYF
TGTGCCAGCAGTGAAGTCAGGGGGCGAAGCACAGATACGCAGTATTTT
>TRBV24-1|TRBJ2-5|TRBD1|few
CATSVGTGGLETQYF
TGTGCCACCAGTGTAGGAACAGGGGGTTTAGAGACCCAGTACTTC
>TRBV4-1|TRBJ1-1|NA|NA
CASSQDRAREAFF
TGCGCCAGCAGCCAAGACAGGGCGCGGGAAGCTTTCTTT
>TRBV28|TRBJ2-6|NA|NA
CASSPRYETASSGANVLTF
TGTGCCAGCAGTCCTAGGTACGAGACTGCCTCCTCTGGGGCCAACGTCCTGACTTTC
>TRBV20-1|TRBJ2-1|TRBD2|few
CSASDSSGGALKQFF
TGCAGTGCTAGTGATTCTAGCGGGGGGGCTCTGAAGCAGTTCTTC
>TRBV12-3/TRBV12-4|TRBJ1-1|TRBD1|many
CASSFQGGAFF
TGTGCCAGCAGTTTTCAGGGGGGGGCTTTCTTT
>TRBV20-1|TRBJ1-1|NA|NA
CSASSDRAGAFF
TGCAGTGCTAGCTCGGACCGCGCCGGAGCTTTCTTT
>TRBV11-2|TRBJ2-7|NA|NA
CASNSARGQGEQYF
TGTGCCAGCAACTCCGCTCGTGGCCAGGGCGAGCAGTACTTC
>TRBV7-9|TRBJ1-1|NA|once
CASNKQNTEAFF
TGTGCCAGCAACAAGCAGAACACTGAAGCTTTCTTT
>TRBV4-1|TRBJ1-1|NA|few
CASSHPGRGETEAFF
TGCGCCAGCAGCCACCCGGGACGGGGTGAAACTGAAGCTTTCTTT
>TRBV24-1|TRBJ2-1|TRBD2|NA
CATRTSGRNEQFF
TGTGCCACCAGGACTAGCGGGAGGAATGAGCAGTTCTTC
>TRBV20-1|TRBJ2-4|TRBD2|NA
CSASETSGRHYF
TGCAGTGCTTCCGAGACTAGCGGGAGACATTACTTC
>TRBV20-1|TRBJ2-1|NA|NA
CSAREWGRPDNSEQFF
TGCAGTGCTAGAGAGTGGGGCAGGCCCGATAACAGTGAGCAGTTCTTC
>TRBV13|TRBJ1-1|NA|NA
CASSWLTEAFF
TGTGCCAGCAGTTGGTTAACTGAAGCTTTCTTT
>TRBV14|TRBJ2-1|NA|NA
CASSQSSYEQFF
TGTGCCAGCAGCCAATCCTCCTATGAGCAGTTCTTC
>TRBV11-2|TRBJ2-1|NA|NA
CASSLGAGEYEQFF
TGTGCCAGCAGCTTAGGTGCGGGCGAGTATGAGCAGTTCTTC
>TRBV5-1|TRBJ1-1|TRBD1|once
CASSLVGQGDRAFF
TGCGCCAGCAGCTTGGTCGGACAGGGTGATCGAGCTTTCTTT
>TRBV5-1|TRBJ2-1|TRBD1|NA
CASSRDSPYNEQFF
TGCGCCAGCTCCCGGGACAGTCCGTACAATGAGCAGTTCTTC
>TRBV11-2|TRBJ1-5|NA|NA
CAGGGGRNQPQHF
TGTGCCGGCGGGGGTGGGCGGAATCAGCCCCAGCATTTT
>TRBV11-2|TRBJ2-1|NA|NA
CASSTREQFF
TGTGCCAGCAGCACTAGGGAGCAGTTCTTC
>TRBV3-1|TRBJ1-2|NA|NA
CASSQDRSNFNGYTF
TGTGCCAGCAGCCAAGATAGATCGAACTTTAATGGCTACACCTTC
>TRBV20-1|TRBJ2-7|TRBD2|NA
CSARDRTSYSYEQYF
TGCAGTGCTAGAGACCGGACTAGTTATTCCTACGAGCAGTACTTC
>TRBV15|TRBJ2-5|NA|few
CATSTGHGSTQETQYF
TGTGCCACCAGCACAGGACACGGCTCGACGCAAGAGACCCAGTACTTC
>TRBV20-1|TRBJ2-6|NA|few
CSAIVSAGANVLTF
TGCAGTGCCATAGTGTCGGCTGGGGCCAACGTCCTGACGTTC
>TRBV21-1|TRBJ2-5|NA|NA
CASSKAGQEQETQYF
TGTGCCAGCAGCAAAGCCGGACAAGAACAAGAGACCCAGTACTTC
>TRBV6-4|TRBJ2-2|NA|few
CASSVQHTGELFF
TGTGCCAGCAGTGTCCAACACACCGGGGAGCTGTTTTTT
>TRBV20-1|TRBJ2-5|NA|NA
CSAVLAIVETQYF
TGCAGTGCCGTCTTAGCGATCGTAGAGACCCAGTACTTC
>TRBV7-8|TRBJ1-5|NA|NA
CASSQGVVGWSNQPQHF
TGTGCCAGCAGCCAGGGCGTGGTCGGCTGGAGCAATCAGCCCCAGCATTTT
>TRBV12-3/TRBV12-4|TRBJ2-3|NA|NA
CASRPAGQRTDTQYF
TGTGCCAGCAGACCTGCAGGACAGCGCACAGATACGCAGTATTTT
>TRBV18|TRBJ2-1|TRBD1|few
CASSQGQGFSYNEQFF
TGTGCCAGCTCCCAGGGACAGGGCTTCTCCTACAATGAGCAGTTCTTC
>TRBV2|TRBJ2-1|NA|NA
CASSEGVNEQFF
TGTGCCAGCAGTGAAGGGGTCAATGAGCAGTTCTTC
>TRBV20-1|TRBJ2-5|NA|NA
CSARDRSPLETQYF
TGCAGTGCTAGAGATCGATCCCCTCTCGAGACCCAGTACTTC
>TRBV7-9|TRBJ2-3|NA|many
CASSLVGGFSTDTQYF
TGTGCCAGCAGCTTAGTAGGCGGATTCAGCACAGATACGCAGTATTTT
>TRBV3-1|TRBJ1-4|NA|few
CASSQESPNEKLFF
TGTGCCAGCAGCCAAGAATCTCCGAATGAAAAACTGTTTTTT
>TRBV5-1|TRBJ1-2|NA|NA
CASRSDSGIGLYGYTF
TGCGCCAGCAGATCTGATTCGGGGATCGGACTCTATGGCTACACCTTC
>TRBV20-1|TRBJ2-1|TRBD2|few
CSARDKGWTSGSLKGEQFF
TGCAGTGCTAGAGATAAGGGGTGGACTAGCGGCTCCCTAAAAGGTGAGCAGTTCTTC
>TRBV5-4|TRBJ2-3|TRBD2|NA
CASSFKTSGTDTQYF
TGTGCCAGCAGCTTCAAGACTAGCGGCACAGATACGCAGTATTTT
>TRBV24-1|TRBJ2-1|TRBD2|few
CATSRGLAGVDYNEQFF
TGTGCCACCAGTCGCGGGTTAGCGGGAGTTGATTACAATGAGCAGTTCTTC
>TRBV14|TRBJ2-2|NA|few
CASSQRARNTGELFF
TGTGCCAGTTCTCAACGGGCCCGGAACACCGGGGAGCTGTTTTTT
>TRBV5-1|TRBJ2-1|TRBD2|NA
CASSLLSGLAGVSYNEQFF
TGCGCCAGCAGCTTGTTATCGGGACTAGCGGGAGTATCGTACAATGAGCAGTTCTTC
>TRBV12-3/TRBV12-4|TRBJ2-3|NA|once
CASSPSLGADTQYF
TGTGCCAGCAGTCCCAGCCTGGGCGCAGATACGCAGTATTTT
>TRBV5-1|TRBJ2-5|NA|NA
CASSLTPTLAETQYF
TGCGCCAGCAGCTTGACGCCTACTCTCGCAGAGACCCAGTACTTC
>TRBV13|TRBJ2-3|NA|NA
CASSFLIPSGDTQYF
TGTGCCAGCAGCTTCCTTATTCCGAGCGGAGATACGCAGTATTTT
>TRBV6-1|TRBJ2-1|TRBD2|few
CASILSASGRLSSYNEQFF
TGTGCCAGCATCCTAAGTGCTAGCGGGAGGTTGAGCTCCTACAATGAGCAGTTCTTC
>TRBV20-1|TRBJ2-3|NA|NA
CSARDADRPTTDTQYF
TGCAGTGCTAGGGATGCAGACAGGCCCACGACAGATACGCAGTATTTT
>TRBV18|TRBJ2-7|TRBD2|few
CASSPPAGRGSNEQYF
TGTGCCAGCTCACCACCGGCTGGGCGGGGGAGTAACGAGCAGTACTTC
>TRBV7-2|TRBJ2-7|NA|few
CASSLGPRLGEQYF
TGTGCCAGCAGCTTAGGCCCGAGGTTGGGGGAGCAGTACTTC
>TRBV7-2|TRBJ2-3|NA|NA
CASSLDTDLPDTQYF
TGTGCCAGCAGCTTAGATACCGACCTCCCAGATACGCAGTATTTT
>TRBV5-1|TRBJ1-4|TRBD1|few
CASSHGTAEKLFF
TGCGCCAGCAGCCATGGGACAGCAGAAAAACTGTTTTTT